Here is one TCR beta chain with its context. Its antigen is not identified. Findings and caveats of the study: The larger cohort examined one V-J beta rearrangement, not whole repertoires. The TCR gene usage of tumor memory CD4+ T cells clustered together with blood and lymph node memory CD4+ cells and with lymph node naive CD4+ cells. Tumor Tregs overlapped most with tumor, then blood, naive CD4+ cells.

Full-length variable regions came from constant-region reverse primers plus semi-nested Nested Universal Primer A PCR. MiXCR, applied by TCRdb to the 5' RACE reads, yields one record per CDR3 protein. The sample lists about 32,000 distinct CDR3 sequences, roughly a quarter occurring once. V lost 10 bases to trimming and J lost 3 bases, with 4 bases between them. The germline V gene encodes CDR1 MDHEN and CDR2 SYDVKM. The CDR3 extends over 10 amino acids. What was sequenced was memory CD4+ T cells sorted from blood. Subset in this sample: memory CD4+ T cells, CD4+CD45RO+CD25-. The receptor was isolated from a female donor with breast cancer. The chain carries TRBV28 and TRBJ2-1; D remains ambiguous. CDR3 region: CATFYNEQFF. For the CDR3, the DNA is TGTGCCACGTTCTACAATGAGCAGTTCTTC.